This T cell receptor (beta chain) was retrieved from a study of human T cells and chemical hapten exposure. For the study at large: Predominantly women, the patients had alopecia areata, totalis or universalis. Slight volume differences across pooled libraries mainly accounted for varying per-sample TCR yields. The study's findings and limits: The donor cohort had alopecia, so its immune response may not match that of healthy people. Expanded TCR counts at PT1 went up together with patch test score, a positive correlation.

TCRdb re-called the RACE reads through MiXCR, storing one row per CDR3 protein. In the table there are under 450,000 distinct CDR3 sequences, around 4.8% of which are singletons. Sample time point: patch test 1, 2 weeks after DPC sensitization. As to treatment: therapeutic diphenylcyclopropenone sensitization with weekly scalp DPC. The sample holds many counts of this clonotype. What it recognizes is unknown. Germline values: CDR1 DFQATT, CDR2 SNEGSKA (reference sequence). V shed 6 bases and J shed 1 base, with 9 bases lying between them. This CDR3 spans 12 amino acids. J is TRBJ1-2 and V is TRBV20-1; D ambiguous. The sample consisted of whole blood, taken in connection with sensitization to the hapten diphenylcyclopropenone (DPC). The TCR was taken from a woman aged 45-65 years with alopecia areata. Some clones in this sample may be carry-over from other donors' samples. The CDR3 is CSANSVNYGYTF. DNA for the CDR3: TGCAGTGCGAACAGTGTTAACTATGGCTACACCTTC.